One and the same sample provided the 17 T cell receptor beta chains below, sequenced in a study of T cell responses to AZD1222 COVID-19 vaccine. TCRdb's table, derived via immunoSEQ multiplex PCR, lists solely in-frame clones and lacks some. The sample shows 100,000 to 120,000 clones, just over 85% of them seen only once. Sequencing used peripheral blood, obtained on day 0 of AZD1222 vaccination. Receptors originate from an adult in good health.

The V gene is TRBV18, the J gene TRBJ1-4, with 9 bases that match TRBD1. In germline, CDR1 is KGHSH, CDR2 LQKENI. Unmatched junction bases numbered 6, after V lost 4 bases and J lost 6 bases. This CDR3 has 15 residues. CDR3 residues: CASSRPRDRDEKLFF. For the CDR3, the DNA is TGTGCCAGCTCACGCCCCCGGGACAGGGATGAAAAACTGTTTTTT. The variable domain in full, completed from reference TRBV18 and TRBJ1-4, reads NAGVMQNPRHLVRRRGQEARLRCSPMKGHSHVYWYRQLPEEGLKFMVYLQKENIIDESGMPKERFSAEFPKEGPSILRIQQVVRGDSAAYFCASSRPRDRDEKLFFGSGTQLSVL.

J is TRBJ1-1 and V is TRBV27; D perhaps matches TRBD1 (5 bases). CDR1 and CDR2 (germline): MNHEY, SMNVEV (reference sequence). Trimming removed 2 bases at V and 4 bases at J, with 8 bases between. The CDR3 has 13 residues. The CDR3 DNA is TGTGCCAGCAGTTTAATCGGGGGCACTGAAGCTTTCTTT. The encoded protein is CASSLIGGTEAFF.

V and J are TRBV5-6 and TRBJ1-6; D remains unclear. The CDR3 is 13 amino acids. Germline-derived CDR1 and CDR2 are SGHDT and YYEEEE. Trimming stripped 0 bases from V and 7 bases from J, with 5 bases between. CDR3 sequence (DNA): TGTGCCAGCAGCTTGGGACCAAATTCACCCCTCCACTTT. This encodes CASSLGPNSPLHF.

The chain employs TRBV6-1 and TRBJ1-5, with D possibly TRBD1 on 6 matching bases. The length of the CDR3 is 15 residues. The germline V gene has CDR1 MNHNS and CDR2 SASEGT. Trimming took off 2 bases at V and 7 bases at J, with 15 bases between the two ends. The CDR3 sequence is CASSEIYGGWQPQHF. In nucleotides, the CDR3 is TGTGCCAGCAGTGAAATCTACGGGGGCTGGCAGCCCCAGCATTTT.

J is TRBJ2-2 and V is TRBV28; 7 nucleotides align to TRBD1. Germline V CDR1 and CDR2: MDHEN, SYDVKM. Unmatched junction bases numbered 8, after V lost 6 bases and J lost 1 base. This CDR3 spans 16 amino acids. The CDR3 sequence: CASRSLDRVNTGELFF. In DNA form, the CDR3 reads TGTGCCAGCAGGTCCCTTGACAGGGTGAACACCGGGGAGCTGTTTTTT.

The J gene is TRBJ1-2, the V gene TRBV29-1, with D possibly TRBD1 on 5 matching bases. Germline-derived CDR1 and CDR2 are SQVTM and ANQGSEA. The CDR3 is 13 residues long. Trimming took 6 bases from V and 3 from J, leaving 14 bases between them. The CDR3 loop is CSVVGDGDYGYTF. The CDR3 nucleotides are TGCAGCGTGGTGGGGGACGGAGACTATGGCTACACCTTC.

The V gene is TRBV9, the J gene TRBJ1-2; tentative D call: TRBD1 (5 bases). The ends were cut back, 6 bases at V and 6 bases at J, with 15 bases in the middle. The CDR3 runs 13 residues. Germline V gene data show CDR1 as SGDLS and CDR2 as YYNGEE. This CDR3 is CASTYSGGNGYTF. The CDR3 nucleotides are TGTGCCAGCACCTATTCGGGGGGGAATGGCTACACCTTC.

CDR3: CASSGTVSNTEAFF. CDR3 sequence (DNA): TGCGCCAGCAGCGGGACCGTTTCGAACACTGAAGCTTTCTTT. The chain carries TRBV5-1 and TRBJ1-1; D is perhaps TRBD1 (5 bases). Germline V gene data show CDR1 as SGHRS and CDR2 as YFSETQ. Trimming took off 4 bases at V and 1 base at J, with 11 bases between the two ends. The CDR3 is 14 residues long.

The rearrangement joins TRBV5-5 to TRBJ1-1, with D hard to call. The CDR3 has 13 residues. The V end lost 0 bases, the J end lost 5 bases, and 8 bases lay between the germline ends. Germline assignment: CDR1 SGHKS and CDR2 YYEKEE (reference sequence). The CDR3, as DNA: TGTGCCAGCAGCTTGGTGTCAGTGACTGAAGCTTTCTTT. Amino acids: CASSLVSVTEAFF.

The V call is TRBV30, the J call TRBJ1-2, with D unclear. V lost 5 bases and J 4 bases, leaving 11 bases between the germline ends. Germline-derived CDR1 and CDR2 are GTSNPN and SVGIG (reference sequence). The CDR3 totals 12 residues. The CDR3 sequence: CAWGGSPYGYTF. CDR3 in DNA: TGTGCCTGGGGAGGCAGCCCCTATGGCTACACCTTC.

This chain connects TRBV11-3 to TRBJ2-2, with 10 bases lining up with TRBD1. The CDR3 extends over 14 amino acids. Unmatched junction bases numbered 2, after V lost 4 bases and J lost 6 bases. Germline V CDR1 and CDR2: SGHNT, YENEEA. The CDR3 nucleotides read TGTGCCAGCAGCTCAGGGACAGGGGCCGGGGAGCTGTTTTTT. Translation gives CASSSGTGAGELFF.

The chain links TRBV24-1 to TRBJ1-2; 7 bases fit TRBD1. The junction had 6 bases not matched to a gene; V was cut back by 7 bases and J by 8 bases. The CDR3 consists of 12 residues. From germline, CDR1 is KGHDR and CDR2 SFDVKD. CDR3 sequence: CATRGYRGGYTF. The CDR3 DNA reads TGTGCCACCAGGGGTTACAGGGGCGGCTACACCTTC.

This chain connects TRBV12-3 or TRBV12-4 to TRBJ1-1, with D hard to call. The V end lost 3 bases, the J end lost 4 bases, and 6 bases lay between the germline ends. This CDR3 spans 12 amino acids. CDR3 DNA: TGTGCCAGCAGTTTCGATAGCACTGAAGCTTTCTTT. Translated: CASSFDSTEAFF.

This clone has more than one count but fewer than ten. The gene calls are TRBV29-1 and TRBJ1-3; 7 bases fit TRBD1. The V gene end was trimmed by 4 bases and the J gene end by 8 bases; junction bases not matched to a gene: 11. Germline-derived CDR1 and CDR2 are SQVTM and ANQGSEA. This CDR3 is built from 14 residues. The CDR3 DNA follows: TGCAGCGTTGTAGGGGACAGAATGACCGACACCATATATTTT. This gives the protein CSVVGDRMTDTIYF.

The genes are TRBV10-3 and TRBJ1-5; 9 bases are a match to TRBD1. CDR3 size: 16 residues. Germline lookup yields CDR1 ENHRY and CDR2 SYGVKD. V trimming: 10 bases; J trimming: 6 bases; junction bases outside the gene matches: 16. DNA of the CDR3: TGTGCCACCTCATTCGAGTTACAGGGGGCTGGTCAGCCCCAGCATTTT. This codes for CATSFELQGAGQPQHF.

The V gene is TRBV27, the J gene TRBJ2-7, with TRBD1 as a possible D gene (5 bases). The V and J ends lost 8 bases and 0 bases respectively, with 8 bases between them. The CDR3 totals 12 residues. The germline V gene has CDR1 MNHEY and CDR2 SMNVEV (reference sequence). This chain's CDR3 is CASFDSSYEQYF. The CDR3 DNA reads as TGTGCCAGCTTTGACAGCTCCTACGAGCAGTACTTC.

The V and J genes are TRBV2 and TRBJ2-5; TRBD1 matches at 11 bases. The CDR3 length is 20 residues. The junction had 22 bases not matched to a gene; V was cut back by 7 bases and J by 3 bases. Germline CDR1 SNHLY, CDR2 FYNNEI. The CDR3 DNA sequence: TGTGCCAGCACCTTACCGGACAGGGGGCGTCAAGGGGTAATTGAAGAGACCCAGTACTTC. This gives the protein CASTLPDRGRQGVIEETQYF.